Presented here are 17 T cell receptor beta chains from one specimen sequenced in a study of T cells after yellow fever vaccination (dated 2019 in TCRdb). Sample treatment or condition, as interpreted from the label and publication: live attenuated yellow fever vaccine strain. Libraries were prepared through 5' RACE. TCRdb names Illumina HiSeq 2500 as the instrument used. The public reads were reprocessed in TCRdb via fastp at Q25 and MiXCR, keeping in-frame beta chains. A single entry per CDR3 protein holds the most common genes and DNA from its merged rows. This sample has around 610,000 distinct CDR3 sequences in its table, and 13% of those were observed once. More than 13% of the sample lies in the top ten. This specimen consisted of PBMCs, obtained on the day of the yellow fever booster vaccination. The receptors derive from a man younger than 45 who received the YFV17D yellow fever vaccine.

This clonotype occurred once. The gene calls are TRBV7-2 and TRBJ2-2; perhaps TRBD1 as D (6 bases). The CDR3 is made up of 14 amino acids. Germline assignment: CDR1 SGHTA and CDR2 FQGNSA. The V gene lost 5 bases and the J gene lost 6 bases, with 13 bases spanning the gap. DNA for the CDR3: TGTGCCAGCAGCCCACAAGGGGGATCCGGGGAGCTGTTTTTT. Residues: CASSPQGGSGELFF.

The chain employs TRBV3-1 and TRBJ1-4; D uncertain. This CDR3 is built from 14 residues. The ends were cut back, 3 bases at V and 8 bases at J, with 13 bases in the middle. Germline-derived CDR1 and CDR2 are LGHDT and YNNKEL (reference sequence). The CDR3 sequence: CASSHREGGEKLFF. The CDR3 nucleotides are TGTGCCAGCAGCCACCGGGAAGGAGGGGAAAAACTGTTTTTT.

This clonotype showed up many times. The CDR3 protein is CASSWTSSYNEQFF. The CDR3 DNA follows: TGTGCCAGCAGTTGGACTAGCAGTTACAATGAGCAGTTCTTC. V is TRBV6-2 or TRBV6-3 and J is TRBJ2-1, with TRBD2 matching over 8 bases. The V gene's germline CDR1 is MNHEY and CDR2 SVGEGT. The CDR3 length is 14 residues. J was trimmed by 4 bases and V by 4 bases; bases with no gene match: 3.

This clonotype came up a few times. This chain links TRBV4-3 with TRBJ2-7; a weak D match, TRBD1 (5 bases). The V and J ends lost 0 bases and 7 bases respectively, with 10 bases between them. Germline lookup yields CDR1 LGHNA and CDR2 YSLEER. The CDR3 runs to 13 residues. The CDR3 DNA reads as TGCGCCAGCAGCCAAGATCAGGACACGGAGCAGTACTTC. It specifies CASSQDQDTEQYF.

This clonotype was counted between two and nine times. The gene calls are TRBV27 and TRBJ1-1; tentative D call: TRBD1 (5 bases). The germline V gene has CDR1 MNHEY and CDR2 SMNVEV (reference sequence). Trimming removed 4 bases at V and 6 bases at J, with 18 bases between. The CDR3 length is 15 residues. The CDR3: CASSSLGVVGPEAFF. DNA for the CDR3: TGTGCCAGCAGTTCCCTAGGGGTTGTTGGTCCTGAAGCTTTCTTT.

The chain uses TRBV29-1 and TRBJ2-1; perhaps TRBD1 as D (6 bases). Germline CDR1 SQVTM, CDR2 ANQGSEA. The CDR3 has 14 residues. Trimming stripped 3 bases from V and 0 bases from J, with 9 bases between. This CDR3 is CSVDPDSSYNEQFF. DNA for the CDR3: TGCAGCGTTGACCCGGACAGCTCCTACAATGAGCAGTTCTTC.

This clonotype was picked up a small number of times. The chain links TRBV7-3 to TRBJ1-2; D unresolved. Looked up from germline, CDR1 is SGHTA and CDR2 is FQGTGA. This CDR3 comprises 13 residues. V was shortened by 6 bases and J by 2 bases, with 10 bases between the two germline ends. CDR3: CASSLDQNYGYTF. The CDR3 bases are TGTGCCAGCAGTCTTGATCAAAACTATGGCTACACCTTC.

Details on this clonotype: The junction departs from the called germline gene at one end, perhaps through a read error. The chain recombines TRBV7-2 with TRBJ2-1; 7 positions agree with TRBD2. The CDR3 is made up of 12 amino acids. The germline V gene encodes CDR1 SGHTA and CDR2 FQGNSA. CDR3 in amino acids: CASSHPSGGGIF. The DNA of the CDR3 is TGTGCCAGCAGCCACCCTAGTGGGGGAGGGATCTTC. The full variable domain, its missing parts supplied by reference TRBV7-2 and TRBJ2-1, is GAGVSQSPSNKVTEKGKDVELRCDPISGHTALYWYRQSLGQGLEFLIYFQGNSAPDKSGLPSDRFSAERTGGSVSTLTIQRTQQEDSAVYLCASSHPSGGGIFGPGTRLTVL.

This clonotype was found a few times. CDR3 coding DNA: TGCGCCAGCAGCCTCTACGCCCCGGGACTAGCGATTGGGGCGGGAGAGACCCAGTACTTC. Translation: CASSLYAPGLAIGAGETQYF. V is TRBV5-1 and J is TRBJ2-5; TRBD2 matches at 10 bases. The length of the CDR3 is 20 residues. The germline gives CDR1 SGHRS, CDR2 YFSETQ. After removal of 4 bases from V and 4 bases from J, the junction contained 22 bases not matched to a gene.

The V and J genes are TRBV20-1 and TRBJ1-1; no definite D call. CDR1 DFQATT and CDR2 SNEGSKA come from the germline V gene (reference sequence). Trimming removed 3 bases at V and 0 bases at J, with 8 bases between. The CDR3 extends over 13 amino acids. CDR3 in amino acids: CSASYQVNTEAFF. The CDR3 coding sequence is TGCAGTGCTAGTTATCAGGTGAACACTGAAGCTTTCTTT.

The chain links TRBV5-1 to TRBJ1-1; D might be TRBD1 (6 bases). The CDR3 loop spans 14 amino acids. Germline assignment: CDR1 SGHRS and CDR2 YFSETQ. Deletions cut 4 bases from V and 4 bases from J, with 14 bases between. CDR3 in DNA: TGCGCCAGCAGCAATGGGGGCGGTGGCACTGAAGCTTTCTTT. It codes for CASSNGGGGTEAFF. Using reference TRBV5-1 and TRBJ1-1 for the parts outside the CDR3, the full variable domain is KAGVTQTPRYLIKTRGQQVTLSCSPISGHRSVSWYQQTPGQGLQFLFEYFSETQRNKGNFPGRFSGRQFSNSRSEMNVSTLELGDSALYLCASSNGGGGTEAFFGQGTRLTVV.

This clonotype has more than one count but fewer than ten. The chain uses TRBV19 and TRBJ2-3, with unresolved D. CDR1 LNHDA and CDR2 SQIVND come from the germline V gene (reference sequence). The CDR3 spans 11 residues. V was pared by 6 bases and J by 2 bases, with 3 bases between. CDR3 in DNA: TGTGCCAGTAGGCACACAGATACGCAGTATTTT. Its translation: CASRHTDTQYF.

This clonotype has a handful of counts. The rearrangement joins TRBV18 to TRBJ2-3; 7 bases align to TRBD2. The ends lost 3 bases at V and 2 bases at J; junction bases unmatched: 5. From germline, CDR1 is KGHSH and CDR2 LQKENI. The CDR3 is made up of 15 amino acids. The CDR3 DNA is TGTGCCAGCTCACCGGCTAGCGGCCTCACAGATACGCAGTATTTT. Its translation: CASSPASGLTDTQYF.

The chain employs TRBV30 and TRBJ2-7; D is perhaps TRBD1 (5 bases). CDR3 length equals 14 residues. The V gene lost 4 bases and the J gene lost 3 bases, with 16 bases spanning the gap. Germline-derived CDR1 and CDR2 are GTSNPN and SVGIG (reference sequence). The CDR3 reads CAWNYAGLGYEQYF. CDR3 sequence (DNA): TGTGCCTGGAATTACGCAGGGTTGGGCTACGAGCAGTACTTC.

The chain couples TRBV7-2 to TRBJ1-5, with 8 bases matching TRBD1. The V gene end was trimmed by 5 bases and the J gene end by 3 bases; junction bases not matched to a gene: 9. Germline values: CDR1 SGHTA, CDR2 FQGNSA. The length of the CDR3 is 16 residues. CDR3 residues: CASSPRTGWDNQPQHF. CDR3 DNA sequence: TGTGCCAGCAGCCCGCGGACAGGGTGGGACAATCAGCCCCAGCATTTT.

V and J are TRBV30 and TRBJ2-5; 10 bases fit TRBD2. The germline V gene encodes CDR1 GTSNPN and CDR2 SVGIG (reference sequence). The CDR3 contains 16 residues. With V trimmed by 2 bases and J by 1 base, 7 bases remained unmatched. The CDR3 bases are TGTGCCTGGAGTCCAAGGACTAGCGGACCCCAAGAGACCCAGTACTTC. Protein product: CAWSPRTSGPQETQYF.

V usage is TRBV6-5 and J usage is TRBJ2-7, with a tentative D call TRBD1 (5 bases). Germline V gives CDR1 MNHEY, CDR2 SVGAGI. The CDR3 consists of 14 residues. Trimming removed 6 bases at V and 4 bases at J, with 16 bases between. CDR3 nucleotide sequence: TGTGCCAGCAGATTAGACAGATCACGGTACGAGCAGTACTTC. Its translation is CASRLDRSRYEQYF.